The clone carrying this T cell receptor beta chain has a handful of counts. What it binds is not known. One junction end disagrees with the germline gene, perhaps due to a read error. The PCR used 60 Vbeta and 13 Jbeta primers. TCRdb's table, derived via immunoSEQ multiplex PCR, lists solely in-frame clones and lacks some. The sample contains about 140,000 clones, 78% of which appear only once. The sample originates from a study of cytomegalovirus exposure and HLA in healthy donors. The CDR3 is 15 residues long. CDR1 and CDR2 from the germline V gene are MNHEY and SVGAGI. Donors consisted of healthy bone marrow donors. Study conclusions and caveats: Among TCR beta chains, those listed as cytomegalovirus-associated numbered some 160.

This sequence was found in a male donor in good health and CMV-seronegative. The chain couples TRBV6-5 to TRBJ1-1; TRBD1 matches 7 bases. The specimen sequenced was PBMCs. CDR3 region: CASSYGTDATTEASF. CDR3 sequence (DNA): TGTGCCAGCAGTTACGGGACAGATGCGACCACTGAAGCTTCCTTT.